The 21 T cell receptor beta chains reported below all come from one sample, sequenced in a study of blood T cell repertoires in COVID-19. Data came from immunoSEQ multiplex PCR; TCRdb stores just in-frame clones and leaves some out. The sample contains a few hundred thousand clones, around 87% of which appear only once. The sequencing sample was made of PBMCs or T cells enriched from blood (not recorded which). The source is a young man who had recovered from COVID-19.

The V gene is TRBV7-2, the J gene TRBJ2-7; 7 nucleotides line up with TRBD2. V lost 4 bases to trimming and J lost 6 bases; unmatched junction nucleotides: 6. The CDR3 has 13 residues. The germline V gene has CDR1 SGHTA and CDR2 FQGNSA. CDR3 in amino acids: CASSSRLASEQYF. The CDR3 region has the DNA TGTGCCAGCAGCTCCAGACTAGCAAGCGAGCAGTACTTC.

A single count supports this clone. The J gene is TRBJ1-2, the V gene TRBV19, with a weak D call TRBD1 (6 bases). CDR3 length: 14 residues. Trimming took 5 bases from V and 2 from J, leaving 12 bases between them. The germline V gene encodes CDR1 LNHDA and CDR2 SQIVND (reference sequence). The CDR3 is CASSVGTNNYGYTF. Here the CDR3 DNA reads TGTGCCAGTAGTGTTGGGACAAACAACTATGGCTACACCTTC. Complete variable domain (other parts from reference TRBV19 and TRBJ1-2): DGGITQSPKYLFRKEGQNVTLSCEQNLNHDAMYWYRQDPGQGLRLIYYSQIVNDFQKGDIAEGYSVSREKKESFPLTVTSAQKNPTAFYLCASSVGTNNYGYTFGSGTRLTVV.

This clone was counted only a few times. The chain recombines TRBV7-9 with TRBJ2-5, with D maybe TRBD2 (5 bases). Germline V gene data show CDR1 as SEHNR and CDR2 as FQNEAQ (reference sequence). CDR3 length equals 14 residues. Trimming left V 3 bases short and J 2 bases short, with 10 bases between. The CDR3 is CASSFERTQETQYF. CDR3 bases: TGTGCCAGCAGCTTCGAGCGGACTCAAGAGACCCAGTACTTC.

The chain links TRBV3-1 (or the pseudogene TRBV3-2) to TRBJ1-5; maybe TRBD1 (5 bases). CDR3 size: 15 residues. CDR1 LGHDT and CDR2 YNNKEL come from the germline V gene (reference sequence). V was clipped by 4 bases and J by 7 bases, with 17 bases between them. The CDR3 DNA follows: TGTGCCAGCAGCCCTCGACTGGGGGGTGTGCAGCCCCAGCATTTT. Translating gives CASSPRLGGVQPQHF.

The genes are TRBV5-4 and TRBJ2-2; D uncertain. Trimming removed 0 bases from V and 6 bases from J, with 9 bases in between. The germline V gene encodes CDR1 SGHNT and CDR2 YYREEE (reference sequence). CDR3 length: 14 residues. The CDR3 spells CASSLALAAGELFF. In nucleotides, the CDR3 is TGTGCCAGCAGCTTGGCTCTGGCGGCCGGGGAGCTGTTTTTT.

The chain carries TRBV6-2 or TRBV6-3 and TRBJ1-2; maybe TRBD1 (6 bases). Trimming stripped 2 bases from V and 0 bases from J, with 19 bases between. CDR1 is MNHEY, CDR2 SVGEGT, per germline. The CDR3 covers 18 residues. In nucleotides, the CDR3 is TGTGCCAGCAGTTACCATACAGCGACAGGAAGGTCTAACTATGGCTACACCTTC. It codes for CASSYHTATGRSNYGYTF.

The gene calls are TRBV7-6 and TRBJ1-2; possibly TRBD1 for D (6 bases). The V end lost 0 bases, the J end lost 6 bases, and 23 bases lay between the germline ends. Germline V CDR1 and CDR2: SGHVS, FNYEAQ. The CDR3 runs 18 residues. The CDR3 loop is CASSLAWGQGIVLDGYTF. CDR3 nucleotide sequence: TGTGCCAGCAGCTTAGCATGGGGGCAGGGTATCGTGTTGGATGGCTACACCTTC.

The chain is built from TRBV20-1 and TRBJ1-2; D unclear. The CDR3 is 12 residues long. CDR1 is DFQATT and CDR2 is SNEGSKA in the germline V gene (reference sequence). V shed 3 bases and J shed 3 bases, with 8 bases lying between them. The chain's CDR3 is CSASTRDYGYTF. CDR3 in DNA: TGCAGTGCTAGTACGAGGGACTATGGCTACACCTTC.

V gene TRBV6-2 or TRBV6-3 combines with J gene TRBJ1-6; 8 bases are shared with TRBD1. The trim removed 4 bases at V and 2 bases at J, leaving 10 bases unmatched. The CDR3 has 18 residues. In germline, CDR1 is MNHEY, CDR2 SVGEGT. CDR3 amino acids: CASSFPGQGWPYNSPLHF. The CDR3 nucleotides read TGTGCCAGCAGTTTTCCTGGACAGGGATGGCCCTATAATTCACCCCTCCACTTT.

V is TRBV9 and J is TRBJ1-5; D remains ambiguous. Trimming stripped 7 bases from V and 2 bases from J, with 25 bases between. CDR3 length: 18 residues. Germline assignment: CDR1 SGDLS and CDR2 YYNGEE. The CDR3 region is CASSRVCVPHKGNQPQHF. CDR3 sequence (DNA): TGTGCCAGCTCCCGGGTTTGTGTGCCGCACAAGGGCAATCAGCCCCAGCATTTT.

The rearrangement uses TRBV13 and TRBJ2-7, with D maybe TRBD1 (5 bases). The germline V and J ends were trimmed by 5 bases and 2 bases, with 13 bases remaining between them. The CDR3 runs 14 residues. Germline V gene data show CDR1 as PRHDT and CDR2 as FYEKMQ (reference sequence). CDR3: CASSKNRIAYEQYF. Written as DNA, the CDR3 is TGTGCCAGCAGCAAGAACAGGATCGCCTACGAGCAGTACTTC.

The chain employs TRBV7-2 and TRBJ2-7; a weak D match, TRBD1 (5 bases). Trimming took 5 bases from V and 0 from J, leaving 14 bases between them. This CDR3 comprises 15 residues. Germline V CDR1 and CDR2: SGHTA, FQGNSA. CDR3 DNA: TGTGCCAGCAGCCCATGGCGACAGTCCTCCTACGAGCAGTACTTC. Amino acids: CASSPWRQSSYEQYF.

CDR3 bases: TGTGCCAGTAGTGCTGGACAATTTAATTCACCCCTCCACTTT. This sequence encodes CASSAGQFNSPLHF. The rearrangement joins TRBV19 to TRBJ1-6; the D gene is possibly TRBD1 (5 bases). This CDR3 region has 14 residues. Trimming cost V 5 bases and J 6 bases, with 11 bases left between them. From germline, CDR1 is LNHDA and CDR2 SQIVND (reference sequence).

The chain carries TRBV15 and TRBJ1-1, with TRBD1 matching over 7 bases. There are 15 residues in the CDR3. With V trimmed by 4 bases and J by 4 bases, 9 bases remained unmatched. From germline, CDR1 is LNHNV and CDR2 YYDKDF (reference sequence). The CDR3 DNA reads as TGTGCCACCAGCATAAGGAGACAGGGATCCACTGAAGCTTTCTTT. This encodes CATSIRRQGSTEAFF. The whole variable domain, filled in from reference TRBV15 and TRBJ1-1, reads DAMVIQNPRYQVTQFGKPVTLSCSQTLNHNVMYWYQQKSSQAPKLLFHYYDKDFNNEADTPDNFQSRRPNTSFCFLDIRSPGLGDTAMYLCATSIRRQGSTEAFFGQGTRLTVV.

The gene calls are TRBV4-3 and TRBJ2-3; 7 nucleotides match TRBD1. Germline V gene sequence: CDR1 LGHNA, CDR2 YSLEER. The ends lost 4 bases at V and 6 bases at J; junction bases unmatched: 10. This CDR3 spans 15 amino acids. The CDR3 DNA reads as TGCGCCAGCAGCCCACAGGGGAAAGACTGGGATACGCAGTATTTT. Encoded protein: CASSPQGKDWDTQYF.

The chain couples TRBV27 to TRBJ2-7; 11 bases match TRBD2. This CDR3 has 16 residues. The germline CDR1 and CDR2 sequences are MNHEY and SMNVEV (reference sequence). J lost 5 bases, V lost 1 base, and 7 bases had no gene match. This CDR3 reads CASSLLAGGPGDEQYF. The DNA of the CDR3 is TGTGCCAGCAGTTTATTAGCGGGGGGGCCGGGAGACGAGCAGTACTTC.

This sequence joins TRBV19 and TRBJ2-1; weak D call: TRBD1 (6 bases). Trimming removed 0 bases at V and 8 bases at J, with 11 bases between. CDR3 size: 14 residues. The germline V gene has CDR1 LNHDA and CDR2 SQIVND (reference sequence). CDR3 sequence: CASSIDRAGDEQFF. CDR3 nucleotides: TGTGCCAGTAGTATAGATCGGGCAGGGGATGAGCAGTTCTTC.

V and J are TRBV7-9 and TRBJ2-7; D is perhaps TRBD1 (5 bases). Germline assignment: CDR1 SEHNR and CDR2 FQNEAQ (reference sequence). CDR3 size: 15 residues. Trimming removed 6 bases from V and 4 bases from J, with 19 bases in between. DNA for the CDR3: TGTGCCAGCAGTTCTTTCTCGACAGACGAATACGAGCAGTACTTC. Protein product: CASSSFSTDEYEQYF.

The chain has TRBV3-1 (or the pseudogene TRBV3-2) and TRBJ2-1; the match to TRBD1 covers 12 bases. After removal of 5 bases from V and 8 bases from J, the junction contained 10 bases not matched to a gene. The CDR3 covers 16 residues. Germline loops: CDR1 LGHDT, CDR2 YNNKEL (reference sequence). The CDR3 sequence is CASSYIRDRGLDEQFF. CDR3 nucleotides: TGTGCCAGCAGCTATATAAGGGACAGGGGGCTTGATGAGCAGTTCTTC.

This clone was counted a few times. The V call is TRBV6-1, the J call TRBJ1-6, with 9 bases identical to TRBD1. The CDR3 contains 19 residues. Germline V gives CDR1 MNHNS, CDR2 SASEGT. J gave up 0 bases and V 2 bases, and 8 bases lay outside the gene matches. In DNA form, the CDR3 reads TGTGCCAGCAGTGAAAAAACAGGGGGCTTGGGCTCCTATAATTCACCCCTCCACTTT. Its translation: CASSEKTGGLGSYNSPLHF.

The chain is built from TRBV18 and TRBJ1-1; the D gene is possibly TRBD1 (5 bases). Trimming removed 6 bases from V and 3 bases from J, with 20 bases in between. Per the germline V gene, CDR1 is KGHSH and CDR2 is LQKENI. This CDR3 comprises 16 residues. CDR3 sequence: CASSQLWGGDDTEAFF. CDR3 sequence (DNA): TGTGCCAGCTCCCAACTTTGGGGGGGGGATGACACTGAAGCTTTCTTT.